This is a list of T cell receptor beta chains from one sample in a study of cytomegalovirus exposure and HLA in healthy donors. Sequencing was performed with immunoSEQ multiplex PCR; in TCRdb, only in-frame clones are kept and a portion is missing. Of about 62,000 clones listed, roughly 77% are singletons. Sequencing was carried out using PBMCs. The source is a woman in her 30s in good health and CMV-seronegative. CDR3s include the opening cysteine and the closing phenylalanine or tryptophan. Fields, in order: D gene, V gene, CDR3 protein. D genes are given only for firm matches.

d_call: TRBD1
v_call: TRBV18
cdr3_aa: CASSPGQGAYEQYF

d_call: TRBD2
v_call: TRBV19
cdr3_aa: CASSISGGGETQYF

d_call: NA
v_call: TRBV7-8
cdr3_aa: CASSLDPVDGYTF

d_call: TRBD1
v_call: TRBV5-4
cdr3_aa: CASSGTGGINSPLHF

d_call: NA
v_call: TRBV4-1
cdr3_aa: CASSQDRQIPSGNTIYF

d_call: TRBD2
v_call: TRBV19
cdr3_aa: CASSIEGRGGADTQYF

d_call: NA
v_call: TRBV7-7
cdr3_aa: CASSPRTWDTQYF

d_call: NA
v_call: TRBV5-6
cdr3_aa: CASSGGGISGNTIYF

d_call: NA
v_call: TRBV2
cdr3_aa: CASTLIGELFF

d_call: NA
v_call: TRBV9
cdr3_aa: CASSVAVPPYNEQFF

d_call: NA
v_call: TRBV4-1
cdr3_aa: CASSPQSGQRTEAFF

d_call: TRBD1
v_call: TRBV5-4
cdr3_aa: CASSSPDRGSITAQYF

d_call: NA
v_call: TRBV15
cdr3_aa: CATSREATLISTDTQYF

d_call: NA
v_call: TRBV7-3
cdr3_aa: CASSLTASSPTDTQYF

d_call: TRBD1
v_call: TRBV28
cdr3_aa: CASSFTGTGSYEQYF

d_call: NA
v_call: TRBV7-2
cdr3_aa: CASSLLGKRDSEQFF

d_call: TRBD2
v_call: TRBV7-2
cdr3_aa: CASSPPGLAGADTQYF

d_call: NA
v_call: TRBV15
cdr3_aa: CATSRARGIVNEQFF

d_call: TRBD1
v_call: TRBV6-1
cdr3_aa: CASSGTGSNTQYF

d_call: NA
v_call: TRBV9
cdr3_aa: CASSVAWAGNEKLFF

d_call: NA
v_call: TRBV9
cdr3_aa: CASSVSTGTEAFF

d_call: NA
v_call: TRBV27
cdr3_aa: CASRQLSGYTEAFF

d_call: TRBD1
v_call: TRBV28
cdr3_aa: CAASGGNRVAGNTIYF

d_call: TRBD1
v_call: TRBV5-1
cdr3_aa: CASSSLGQGVSNEQFF

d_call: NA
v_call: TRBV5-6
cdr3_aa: CASSSQGCEQFF

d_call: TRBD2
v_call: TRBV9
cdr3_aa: CASSVELPAGEDTQYF

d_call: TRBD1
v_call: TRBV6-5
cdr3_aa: CASSSRQGLYGYTF

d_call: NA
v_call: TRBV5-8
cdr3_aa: CASSLGWNLALEQYF

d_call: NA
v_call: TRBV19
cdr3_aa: CASSLGQGSAAKNIQYF

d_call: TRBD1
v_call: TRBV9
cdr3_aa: CASSRTGGSQPQHF

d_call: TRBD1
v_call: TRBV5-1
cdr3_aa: CASSLGDRSTDTQYF

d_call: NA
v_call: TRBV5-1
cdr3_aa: CASSLAQGLKGYTF

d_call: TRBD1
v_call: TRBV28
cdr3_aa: CASRWTGKRDEQYF

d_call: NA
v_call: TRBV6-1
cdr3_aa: CASRAEGSYEQYF

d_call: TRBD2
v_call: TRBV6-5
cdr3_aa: CASTSQAGGYNEQFF

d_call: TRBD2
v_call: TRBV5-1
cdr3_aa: CASSPGLAVLLTDTQYF

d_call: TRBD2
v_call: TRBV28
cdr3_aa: CASSWGGNEQFF

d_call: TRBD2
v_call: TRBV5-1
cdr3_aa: CASSPTSGPLNNEQFF

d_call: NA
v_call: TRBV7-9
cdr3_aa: CASSSKPGSNEKLFF

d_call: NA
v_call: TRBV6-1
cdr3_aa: CASPGRGRQETQYF

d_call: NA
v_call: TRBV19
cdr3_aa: CASSLLGGDSNQPQHF

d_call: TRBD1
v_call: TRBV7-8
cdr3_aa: CASSLSSGQGSYEQYF

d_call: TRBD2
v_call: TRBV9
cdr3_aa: CASSVPSGSGADTQYF

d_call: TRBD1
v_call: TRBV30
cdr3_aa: CAWGTGFSNQPQHF

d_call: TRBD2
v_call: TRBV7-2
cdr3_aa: CASSPRLAGGNYNEQFF

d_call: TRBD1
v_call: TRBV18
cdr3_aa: CASSPVTGADTEAFF

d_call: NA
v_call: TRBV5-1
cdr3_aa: CASTQDRGTGELFF

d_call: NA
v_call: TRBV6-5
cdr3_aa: CASSSSAYSNQPQHF

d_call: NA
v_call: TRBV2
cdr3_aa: CASGLESRNTEAFF

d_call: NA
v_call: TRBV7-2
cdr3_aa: CASSLGGRSYNEQFF

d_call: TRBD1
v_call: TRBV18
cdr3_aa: CASSPYGTALQETQYF

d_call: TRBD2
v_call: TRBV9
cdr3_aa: CASSDPGLAGTDTQYF

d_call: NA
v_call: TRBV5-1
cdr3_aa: CASSLEGHENQPQHF

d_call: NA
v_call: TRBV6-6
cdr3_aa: CASSYSVAGANNEQFF

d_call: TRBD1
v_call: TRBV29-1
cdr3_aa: CSVGTTGSGTDTQYF

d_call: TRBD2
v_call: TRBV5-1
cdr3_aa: CASSDGGVRDTQYF

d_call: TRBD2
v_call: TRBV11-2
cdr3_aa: CASSLAISGRAPETQYF

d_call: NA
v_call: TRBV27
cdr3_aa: CASSLGSEQFF

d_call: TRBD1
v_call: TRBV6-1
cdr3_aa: CASSPDRGTDTF

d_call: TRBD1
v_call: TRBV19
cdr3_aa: CASSPHRPGQGVGIGANVLTF